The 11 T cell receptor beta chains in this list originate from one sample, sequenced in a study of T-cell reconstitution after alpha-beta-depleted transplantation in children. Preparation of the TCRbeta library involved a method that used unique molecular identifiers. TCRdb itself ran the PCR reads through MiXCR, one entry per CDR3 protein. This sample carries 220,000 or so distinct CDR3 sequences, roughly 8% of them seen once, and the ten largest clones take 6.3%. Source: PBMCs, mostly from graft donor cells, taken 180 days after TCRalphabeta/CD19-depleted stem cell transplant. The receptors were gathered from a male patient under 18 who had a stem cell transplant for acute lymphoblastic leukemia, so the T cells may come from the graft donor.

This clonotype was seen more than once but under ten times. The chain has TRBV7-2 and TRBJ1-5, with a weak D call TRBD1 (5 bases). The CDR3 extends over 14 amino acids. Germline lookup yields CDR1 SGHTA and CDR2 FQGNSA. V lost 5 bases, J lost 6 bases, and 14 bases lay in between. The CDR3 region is CASSRREGSQPQHF. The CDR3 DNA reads TGTGCCAGCAGCCGCAGGGAAGGCTCTCAGCCCCAGCATTTT.

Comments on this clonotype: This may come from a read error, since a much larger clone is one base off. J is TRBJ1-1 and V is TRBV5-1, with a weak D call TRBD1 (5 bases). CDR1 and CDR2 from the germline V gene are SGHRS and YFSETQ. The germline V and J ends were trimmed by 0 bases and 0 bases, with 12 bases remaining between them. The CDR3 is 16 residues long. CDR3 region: CASSLAGTNMNTEAFF. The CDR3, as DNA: TGCGCCAGCAGCTTGGCCGGGACGAACATGAACACTGAAGCTTTCTTT.

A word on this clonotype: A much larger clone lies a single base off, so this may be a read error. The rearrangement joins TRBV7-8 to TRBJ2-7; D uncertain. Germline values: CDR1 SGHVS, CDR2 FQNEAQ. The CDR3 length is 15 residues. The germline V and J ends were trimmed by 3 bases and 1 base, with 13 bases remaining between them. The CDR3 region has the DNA TGTGCCAGCAGCTTTGTCAGGTTGCTTTCCTACGAGCAGTACTTC. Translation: CASSFVRLLSYEQYF.

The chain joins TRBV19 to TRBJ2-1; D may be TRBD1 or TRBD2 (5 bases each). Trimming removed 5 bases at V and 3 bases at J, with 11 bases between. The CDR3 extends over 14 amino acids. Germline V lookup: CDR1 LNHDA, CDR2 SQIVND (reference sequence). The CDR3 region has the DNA TGTGCCAGTAGTCATGGGGGTGGCTACAATGAGCAGTTCTTC. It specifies CASSHGGGYNEQFF. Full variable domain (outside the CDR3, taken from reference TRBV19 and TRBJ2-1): DGGITQSPKYLFRKEGQNVTLSCEQNLNHDAMYWYRQDPGQGLRLIYYSQIVNDFQKGDIAEGYSVSREKKESFPLTVTSAQKNPTAFYLCASSHGGGYNEQFFGPGTRLTVL.

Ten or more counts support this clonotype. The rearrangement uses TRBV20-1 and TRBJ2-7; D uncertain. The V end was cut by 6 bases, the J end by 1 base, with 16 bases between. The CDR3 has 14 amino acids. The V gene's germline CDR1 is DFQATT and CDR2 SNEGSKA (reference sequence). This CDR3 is CSAARFFISYEQYF. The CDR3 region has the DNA TGCAGTGCCGCAAGGTTCTTTATATCCTACGAGCAGTACTTC.

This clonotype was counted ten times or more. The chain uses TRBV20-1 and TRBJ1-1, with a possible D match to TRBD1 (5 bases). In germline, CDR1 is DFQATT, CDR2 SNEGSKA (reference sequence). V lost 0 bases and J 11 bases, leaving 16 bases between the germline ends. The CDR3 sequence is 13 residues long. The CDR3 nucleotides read TGCAGTGCTAGAGAAGGGCAGGGCCTAGGGGCTTTCTTT. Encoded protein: CSAREGQGLGAFF.

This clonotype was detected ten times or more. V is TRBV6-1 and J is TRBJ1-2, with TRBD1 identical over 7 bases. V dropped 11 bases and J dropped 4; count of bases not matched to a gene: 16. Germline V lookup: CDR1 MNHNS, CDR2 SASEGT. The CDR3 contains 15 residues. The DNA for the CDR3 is TGTGCCGCCAGGGGGGGACAGTCATCCTTCTATGGCTACACCTTC. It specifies CAARGGQSSFYGYTF.

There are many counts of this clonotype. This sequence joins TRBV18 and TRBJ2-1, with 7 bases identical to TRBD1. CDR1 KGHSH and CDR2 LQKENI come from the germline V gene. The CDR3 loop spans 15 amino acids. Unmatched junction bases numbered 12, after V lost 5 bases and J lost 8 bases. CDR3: CASSSGQRGRDEQFF. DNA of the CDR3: TGTGCCAGCTCATCGGGACAGAGGGGTCGGGATGAGCAGTTCTTC.

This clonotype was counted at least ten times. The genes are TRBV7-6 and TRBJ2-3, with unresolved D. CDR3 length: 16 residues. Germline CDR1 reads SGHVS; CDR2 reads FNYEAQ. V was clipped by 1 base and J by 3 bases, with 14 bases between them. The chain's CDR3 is CASSLGERLLTDTQYF. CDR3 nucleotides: TGTGCCAGCAGCTTAGGAGAACGGCTGTTGACAGATACGCAGTATTTT.

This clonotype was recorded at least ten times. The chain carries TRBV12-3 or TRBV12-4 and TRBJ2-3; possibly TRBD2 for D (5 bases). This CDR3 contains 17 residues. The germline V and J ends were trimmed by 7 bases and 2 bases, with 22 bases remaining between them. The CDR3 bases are TGTGCCAGCAAGTACACCGAGGGTAGCCGATTCACAGATACGCAGTATTTT. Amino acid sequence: CASKYTEGSRFTDTQYF.

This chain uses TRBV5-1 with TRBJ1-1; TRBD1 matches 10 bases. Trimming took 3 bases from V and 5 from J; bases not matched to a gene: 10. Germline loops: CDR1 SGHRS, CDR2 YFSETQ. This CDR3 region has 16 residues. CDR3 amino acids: CASSWGQGSKMTEAFF. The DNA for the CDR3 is TGCGCCAGCAGCTGGGGACAGGGGTCCAAAATGACTGAAGCTTTCTTT.